These 4 T cell receptor beta chains were all obtained from the same sample, sequenced in a study of cytomegalovirus exposure and HLA in healthy donors. A multiplex PCR was run with 60 Vbeta primers and 13 Jbeta primers. Method: immunoSEQ multiplex PCR; TCRdb's copy keeps in-frame clones and lacks some. The data show 150,000 or so clones, 77% seen once. The source material was PBMCs. The receptors derive from a woman aged 30 to 39 in good health and CMV-seronegative.

V and J are TRBV28 and TRBJ2-5; TRBD1 agrees at 7 bases. The J call may be incorrect, as the DNA end agrees better with TRBJ2-7. The CDR3 contains 14 residues. Germline V gene sequence: CDR1 MDHEN, CDR2 SYDVKM. In nucleotides, the CDR3 is TGTGCCAGCAGCCGACAGGGAGTATACTACGAGCAGTACTTC. It translates to CASSRQGVYYEQYF.

The V and J genes are TRBV13 and TRBJ1-6; 8 nucleotides align to TRBD1. The CDR3 has 15 residues. J lost 10 bases, V lost 0 bases, and 5 bases had no gene match. CDR1 and CDR2 (germline): PRHDT, FYEKMQ (reference sequence). The CDR3 region is CASSLGDRVMSPLHF. CDR3 DNA sequence: TGTGCCAGCAGCTTAGGGGACAGGGTAATGTCACCCCTCCACTTT.

Concerning this clone itself: Germline and junction disagree at one end, which may indicate a read error. The chain links TRBV5-4 to TRBJ1-1; TRBD1 matches 9 bases. Germline V gene sequence: CDR1 SGHNT, CDR2 YYREEE (reference sequence). This CDR3 has 17 residues. The CDR3 sequence: CASSSPGQGFLNAEAFF. CDR3 sequence (DNA): TGTGCCAGCAGCTCCCCGGGACAGGGTTTTCTGAACGCTGAAGCTTTCTTT.

The CDR3 region is CASSGQGIDLYQETQYF. The CDR3, as DNA: TGTGCCAGCAGTGGACAGGGGATTGACCTGTACCAAGAGACCCAGTACTTC. This rearrangement joins TRBV2 to TRBJ2-5; 8 nucleotides line up with TRBD1. Germline V gene data show CDR1 as SNHLY and CDR2 as FYNNEI. With V trimmed by 4 bases and J by 0 bases, 10 bases remained unmatched. The CDR3 has 17 amino acids.